This T cell receptor (beta chain) was identified in a study of blood T cell repertoires in COVID-19. Across the whole study: Acute-phase and convalescent COVID-19 samples originated in the United States, Italy and Spain. Sample material is recorded as cDNA or gDNA derived from T cells, B-cell-depleted T cells, or PBMCs.

The V segment lost 4 bases and the J segment 5 bases; nucleotides outside the gene matches: 1. The CDR3 spans 13 residues. Germline V gene sequence: CDR1 ENHRY, CDR2 SYGVKD. Per the original methods: The assay estimated nucleated cells by amplifying reference gene primers. Clones were read by immunoSEQ multiplex PCR, and TCRdb kept only the in-frame ones, dropping some. V and J calls and clone size are those listed in that table; D and trimming were worked out from the DNA. The table records fewer than 400,000 clones, approximately 89% of them present only once. Sequenced material: peripheral blood. This receptor was taken from a woman younger than 45 with COVID-19, enrolled during active disease. J is TRBJ2-5 and V is TRBV10-3, with TRBD1 identical over 10 bases. Here the CDR3 reads CAISGQGAETQYF. The CDR3 DNA sequence: TGTGCCATCAGTGGACAGGGGGCTGAGACCCAGTACTTC.